The sequence of this T cell receptor (beta chain) was determined in a study of early T cells in non-severe SARS-CoV-2 infection. On the study more broadly: Unsorted whole-blood RNA was sequenced in bulk, leaving chains unpaired.

Study-wide points: Matching with VDJdb favored anti-spike CD8 responses (missing private and CD4 specificities).

The germline gives CDR1 MNHEY, CDR2 SVGEGT. This CDR3 is built from 15 residues. V lost 4 bases, J lost 3 bases, and 15 bases lay in between. This clonotype was detected many times. Its antigen remains unknown. Separate cDNA molecules each had unique molecular identifiers attached to them. TCRdb reprocessed the 5' RACE reads with MiXCR, giving one entry per CDR3 protein. The sample gives around 48,000 distinct CDR3 sequences, about 13% of which show up once; roughly 10% is in the top ten. The sequence was collected from an adult who was a healthcare worker with PCR-confirmed SARS-CoV-2 infection or an uninfected control (not recorded which). The chain uses TRBV6-2 or TRBV6-3 and TRBJ2-5, with TRBD2 as a possible D gene (6 bases). The sequenced sample was whole blood. CDR3 sequence reads: CASSSTGTSKETQYF. Here the CDR3 DNA reads TGTGCCAGCAGTTCCACCGGGACTTCCAAAGAGACCCAGTACTTC.